The sequence of this T cell receptor (beta chain) was determined in a study of neoadjuvant anti-PD-1 for oral cavity cancer. Study-level background: Most patients had three to four biweekly doses of 3 mg/kg nivolumab before resection. Non-progressing patients received a fourth nivolumab dose near day 43, then surgery on days 50-56.

CDR1 is MNHEY and CDR2 is SVGAGI in the germline V gene. The CDR3 is 14 amino acids. V lost 5 bases and J 0 bases, leaving 8 bases between the germline ends. Analysis of PBMCs was direct, with no culture step. TCRdb's copy holds only in-frame clones and misses some; the assay was immunoSEQ multiplex PCR. The data hold tens of thousands of clones, with 70% to 85% observed a single time. Sequences were derived from PBMCs, sampled before nivolumab (anti-PD-1) treatment. The V gene is TRBV6-5, the J gene TRBJ1-3; D not resolved. The receptor was derived from a person aged 35-79 years with oral cavity squamous cell carcinoma. The CDR3, as DNA: TGTGCCAGCAGTGCCGGAATCTCTGGAAACACCATATATTTT. Its protein product is CASSAGISGNTIYF.